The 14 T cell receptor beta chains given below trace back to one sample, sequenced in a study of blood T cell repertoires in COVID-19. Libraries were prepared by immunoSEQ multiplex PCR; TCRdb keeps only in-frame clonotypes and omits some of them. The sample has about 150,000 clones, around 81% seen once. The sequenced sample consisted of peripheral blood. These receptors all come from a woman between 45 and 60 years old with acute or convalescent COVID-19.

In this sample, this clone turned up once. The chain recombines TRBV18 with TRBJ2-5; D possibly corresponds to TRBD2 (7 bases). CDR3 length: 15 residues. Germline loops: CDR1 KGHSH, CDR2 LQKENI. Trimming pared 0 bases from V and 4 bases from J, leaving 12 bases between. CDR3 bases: TGTGCCAGCTCACCACCGGGGGGGCACTTAGAGACCCAGTACTTC. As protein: CASSPPGGHLETQYF.

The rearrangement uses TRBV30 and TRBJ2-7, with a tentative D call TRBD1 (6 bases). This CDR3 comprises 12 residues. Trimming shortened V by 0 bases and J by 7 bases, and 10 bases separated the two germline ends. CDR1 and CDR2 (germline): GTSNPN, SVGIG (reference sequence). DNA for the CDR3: TGTGCCTGGAGTGTACAAAGGGGGGAGCAGTACTTC. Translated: CAWSVQRGEQYF.

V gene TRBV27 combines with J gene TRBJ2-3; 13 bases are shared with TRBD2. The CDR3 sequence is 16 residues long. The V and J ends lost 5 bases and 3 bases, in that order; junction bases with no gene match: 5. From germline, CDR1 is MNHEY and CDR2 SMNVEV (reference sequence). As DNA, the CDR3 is TGTGCCAGCAGTCCCCGGACTAGCGGGGGAACAGATACGCAGTATTTT. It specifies CASSPRTSGGTDTQYF.

CDR3 sequence: CASSSRDSHGELFF. In DNA, the CDR3 is TGTGCCAGCAGCTCCCGGGACAGCCACGGGGAGCTGTTTTTT. The chain couples TRBV7-6 to TRBJ2-2; 7 bases match TRBD1. Trimming took 4 bases from V and 7 from J; bases not matched to a gene: 6. The V gene's germline CDR1 is SGHVS and CDR2 FNYEAQ. CDR3 size: 14 residues.

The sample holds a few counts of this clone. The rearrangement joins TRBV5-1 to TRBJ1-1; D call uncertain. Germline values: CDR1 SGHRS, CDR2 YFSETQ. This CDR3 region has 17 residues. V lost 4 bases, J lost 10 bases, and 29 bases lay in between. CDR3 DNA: TGCGCCAGCAGCGCTGGAGGTGGCAATTGGGCCTTGTCGGCAGCTTTCTTT. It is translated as CASSAGGGNWALSAAFF.

The CDR3 DNA follows: TGCAGTGCTAGTAGGGTGGGCAGGGGAGGAAACACCATATATTTT. This sequence encodes CSASRVGRGGNTIYF. J is TRBJ1-3 and V is TRBV20-1, with D maybe TRBD1 (6 bases). The CDR3 totals 15 residues. The V end was cut by 3 bases, the J end by 4 bases, with 16 bases between. Germline-derived CDR1 and CDR2 are DFQATT and SNEGSKA (reference sequence).

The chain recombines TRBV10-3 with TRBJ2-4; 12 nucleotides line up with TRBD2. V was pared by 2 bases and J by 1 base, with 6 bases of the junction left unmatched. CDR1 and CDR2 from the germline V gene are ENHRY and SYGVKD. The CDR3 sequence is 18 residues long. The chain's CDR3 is CAISEASGGAVAKNIQYF. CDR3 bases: TGTGCCATCAGTGAGGCTAGCGGGGGGGCCGTTGCCAAAAACATTCAGTACTTC.

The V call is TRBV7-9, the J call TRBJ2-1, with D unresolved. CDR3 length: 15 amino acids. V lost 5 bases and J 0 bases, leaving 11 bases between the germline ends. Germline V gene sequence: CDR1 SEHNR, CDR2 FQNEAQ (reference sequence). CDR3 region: CASSPILSSYNEQFF. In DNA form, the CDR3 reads TGTGCCAGCAGCCCAATCCTTAGCTCCTACAATGAGCAGTTCTTC.

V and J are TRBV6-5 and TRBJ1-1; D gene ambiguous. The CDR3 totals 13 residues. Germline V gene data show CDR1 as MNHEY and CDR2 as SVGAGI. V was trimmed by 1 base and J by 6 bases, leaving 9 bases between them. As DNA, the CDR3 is TGTGCCAGCAGTTACTTCGGGAAGCCTGAAGCTTTCTTT. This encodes CASSYFGKPEAFF.

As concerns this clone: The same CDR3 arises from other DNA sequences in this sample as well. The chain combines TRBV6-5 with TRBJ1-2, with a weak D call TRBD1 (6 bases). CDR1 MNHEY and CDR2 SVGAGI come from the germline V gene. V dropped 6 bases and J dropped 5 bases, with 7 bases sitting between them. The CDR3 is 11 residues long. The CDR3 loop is CASRQGYGYTF. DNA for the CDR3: TGTGCCAGCAGGCAGGGGTATGGCTACACCTTC.

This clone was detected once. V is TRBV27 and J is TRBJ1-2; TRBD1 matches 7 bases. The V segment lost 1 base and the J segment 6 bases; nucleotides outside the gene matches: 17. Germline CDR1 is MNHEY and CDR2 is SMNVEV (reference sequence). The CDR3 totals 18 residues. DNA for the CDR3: TGTGCCAGCAGTTTATATGTTGGCGGACAGGCAATTGGGGATGGCTACACCTTC. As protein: CASSLYVGGQAIGDGYTF.

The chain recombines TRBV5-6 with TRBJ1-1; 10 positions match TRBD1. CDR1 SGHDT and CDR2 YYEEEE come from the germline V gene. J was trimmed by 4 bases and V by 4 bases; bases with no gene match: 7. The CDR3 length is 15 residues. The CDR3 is CASSADRGLGTEAFF. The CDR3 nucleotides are TGTGCCAGCAGCGCGGACAGGGGGTTGGGCACTGAAGCTTTCTTT.

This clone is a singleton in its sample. The DNA of the CDR3 is TGTGCCAGCAGCTTGTGGAGGGGTCAAGGCACTGAAGCTTTCTTT. This translates into CASSLWRGQGTEAFF. The chain joins TRBV7-9 to TRBJ1-1; D may be TRBD1 (5 bases). Germline V CDR1 and CDR2: SEHNR, FQNEAQ (reference sequence). Trimming pared 3 bases from V and 4 bases from J, leaving 15 bases between. CDR3 size: 15 residues.

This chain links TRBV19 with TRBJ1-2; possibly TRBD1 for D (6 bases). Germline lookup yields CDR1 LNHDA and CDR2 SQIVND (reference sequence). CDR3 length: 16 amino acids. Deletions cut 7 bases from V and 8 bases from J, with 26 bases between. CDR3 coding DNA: TGTGCCAGTACCGAACTCCTGACAGGAGTGAATATAGGCTACACCTTC. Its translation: CASTELLTGVNIGYTF.